The rows below give T cell receptor beta chains drawn from one sample of a study of blood T cell repertoires in COVID-19. TCRdb's copy holds only in-frame clones and misses some; the assay was immunoSEQ multiplex PCR. The sample shows about 250,000 clones, roughly 82% of them seen only once. The sample was peripheral blood. The receptors come from a woman older than 75 with COVID-19, enrolled during active disease. Each CDR3 is given with its conserved first and last residue. D genes are given only for firm matches. Where a row states a size, it is once, few, many or the class of an expanded clone; other rows omit it.

CDR3 protein: CASSAGDYGYTF; CDR3 DNA: TGTGCCAGCAGTGCAGGGGACTATGGCTACACCTTC; D gene: .; clone size: .; J gene: TRBJ1-2; V gene: TRBV6-4
CDR3 protein: CASNQGFYGYTF; CDR3 DNA: TGTGCCAGCAACCAGGGGTTCTATGGCTACACCTTC; D gene: .; clone size: .; J gene: TRBJ1-2; V gene: TRBV9
CDR3 protein: CASHWTGGSDGYTF; CDR3 DNA: TGTGCCAGCCACTGGACAGGGGGATCGGATGGCTACACCTTC; D gene: TRBD1; clone size: .; J gene: TRBJ1-2; V gene: TRBV19
CDR3 protein: CASSPLGGGEQYF; CDR3 DNA: TGTGCCAGCAGCCCTCTAGGGGGAGGGGAGCAGTACTTC; D gene: .; clone size: .; J gene: TRBJ2-7; V gene: TRBV6-2/TRBV6-3
CDR3 protein: CASSPQGAETEAFF; CDR3 DNA: TGCGCCAGCAGCCCCCAGGGGGCAGAAACTGAAGCTTTCTTT; D gene: TRBD1; clone size: .; J gene: TRBJ1-1; V gene: TRBV5-1
CDR3 protein: CASSPRGTEAFF; CDR3 DNA: TGTGCCAGCAGCCCCAGGGGCACTGAAGCTTTCTTT; D gene: .; clone size: .; J gene: TRBJ1-1; V gene: TRBV7-9
CDR3 protein: CASSHPGTQNNEQFF; CDR3 DNA: TGTGCCAGCAGCCATCCCGGGACTCAAAACAATGAGCAGTTCTTC; D gene: .; clone size: few; J gene: TRBJ2-1; V gene: TRBV11-2
CDR3 protein: CASSLYMGNTIYF; CDR3 DNA: TGTGCCAGCAGCTTATATATGGGAAACACCATATATTTT; D gene: .; clone size: .; J gene: TRBJ1-3; V gene: TRBV7-8
CDR3 protein: CASSTMTGSNQPQHF; CDR3 DNA: TGTGCCAGCAGCACTATGACAGGTAGCAATCAGCCCCAGCATTTT; D gene: .; clone size: .; J gene: TRBJ1-5; V gene: TRBV7-2
CDR3 protein: CATWRLAGGIETQYF; CDR3 DNA: TGTGCCACGTGGAGACTAGCGGGGGGGATAGAGACCCAGTACTTC; D gene: TRBD2; clone size: .; J gene: TRBJ2-5; V gene: TRBV6-5
CDR3 protein: CASSLTSGGQETQYF; CDR3 DNA: TGCGCCAGCAGCTTAACTAGCGGGGGCCAAGAGACCCAGTACTTC; D gene: TRBD2; clone size: .; J gene: TRBJ2-5; V gene: TRBV5-1
CDR3 protein: CASTLRQGGDTQYF; CDR3 DNA: TGTGCCAGCACCCTCCGGCAGGGCGGTGATACGCAGTATTTT; D gene: .; clone size: .; J gene: TRBJ2-3; V gene: TRBV5-4
CDR3 protein: CASSPGQQETQYF; CDR3 DNA: TGTGCCAGCTCACCCGGACAGCAAGAGACCCAGTACTTC; D gene: .; clone size: once; J gene: TRBJ2-5; V gene: TRBV18
CDR3 protein: CASTSGGGEQFF; CDR3 DNA: TGCGCCAGCACCAGCGGGGGGGGTGAGCAGTTCTTC; D gene: TRBD2; clone size: .; J gene: TRBJ2-1; V gene: TRBV10-2
CDR3 protein: CASSQDMSRGAGVMNTEAFF; CDR3 DNA: TGTGCCAGCAGCCAAGATATGTCCAGGGGGGCAGGGGTCATGAACACTGAAGCTTTCTTT; D gene: TRBD1; clone size: .; J gene: TRBJ1-1; V gene: TRBV4-2
CDR3 protein: CASSINRDSGQPQHF; CDR3 DNA: TGTGCCAGTAGTATAAACCGGGACAGTGGGCAGCCCCAGCATTTT; D gene: TRBD1; clone size: .; J gene: TRBJ1-5; V gene: TRBV19
CDR3 protein: CASSQGDSPSYEQYF; CDR3 DNA: TGTGCCAGCTCCCAGGGCGACTCTCCCTCCTACGAGCAGTACTTC; D gene: .; clone size: .; J gene: TRBJ2-7; V gene: TRBV18
CDR3 protein: CAISDFGQGGGEQYF; CDR3 DNA: TGTGCCATCAGTGACTTCGGACAGGGAGGAGGCGAGCAGTACTTC; D gene: TRBD1; clone size: .; J gene: TRBJ2-7; V gene: TRBV10-3
CDR3 protein: CASSPGGSGELFF; CDR3 DNA: TGTGCCAGCAGCCCTGGAGGAAGCGGGGAGCTGTTTTTT; D gene: .; clone size: .; J gene: TRBJ2-2; V gene: TRBV11-2
CDR3 protein: CSVEQGYEQYF; CDR3 DNA: TGCAGCGTTGAACAGGGTTACGAGCAGTACTTC; D gene: .; clone size: .; J gene: TRBJ2-7; V gene: TRBV29-1
CDR3 protein: CASSERGGGEKLFF; CDR3 DNA: TGTGCCAGCAGCGAGAGGGGGGGTGGCGAAAAACTGTTTTTT; D gene: .; clone size: .; J gene: TRBJ1-4; V gene: TRBV9
CDR3 protein: CASSFQGAREKLFF; CDR3 DNA: TGCGCCAGCAGCTTCCAGGGGGCGCGTGAAAAACTGTTTTTT; D gene: TRBD1; clone size: .; J gene: TRBJ1-4; V gene: TRBV5-1
CDR3 protein: CASSYRRLNYGYTF; CDR3 DNA: TGTGCCAGCAGTTATCGGAGGCTGAACTATGGCTACACCTTC; D gene: .; clone size: few; J gene: TRBJ1-2; V gene: TRBV6-5
CDR3 protein: CASSIVGLNAGNTIYF; CDR3 DNA: TGTGCCAGTAGTATCGTCGGTCTGAATGCTGGAAACACCATATATTTT; D gene: .; clone size: .; J gene: TRBJ1-3; V gene: TRBV19
CDR3 protein: CASSDGTVFTYEQYF; CDR3 DNA: TGTGCCAGTAGTGACGGGACAGTGTTCACCTACGAGCAGTACTTC; D gene: TRBD1; clone size: .; J gene: TRBJ2-7; V gene: TRBV19
CDR3 protein: CASSPGTALLNEKLFF; CDR3 DNA: TGTGCCAGCTCACCCGGGACAGCCCTCCTTAATGAAAAACTGTTTTTT; D gene: TRBD1; clone size: .; J gene: TRBJ1-4; V gene: TRBV18
CDR3 protein: CSASSRDNEQFF; CDR3 DNA: TGCAGTGCTAGTTCCAGGGACAACGAGCAGTTCTTC; D gene: .; clone size: .; J gene: TRBJ2-1; V gene: TRBV20-1
CDR3 protein: CSARGDQGTFF; CDR3 DNA: TGCAGTGCTAGAGGAGATCAGGGAACTTTCTTT; D gene: .; clone size: .; J gene: TRBJ1-1; V gene: TRBV20-1
CDR3 protein: CASSESDGGMETQYF; CDR3 DNA: TGCGCCAGCAGTGAGTCCGACGGGGGGATGGAGACCCAGTACTTC; D gene: TRBD2; clone size: .; J gene: TRBJ2-5; V gene: TRBV10-2
CDR3 protein: CASSETPNTEAFF; CDR3 DNA: TGTGCCAGTAGTGAGACACCGAACACTGAAGCTTTCTTT; D gene: .; clone size: once; J gene: TRBJ1-1; V gene: TRBV19
CDR3 protein: CASRPGTGSQPQHF; CDR3 DNA: TGTGCCAGCAGGCCCGGGACAGGGAGTCAGCCCCAGCATTTT; D gene: TRBD1; clone size: .; J gene: TRBJ1-5; V gene: TRBV28
CDR3 protein: CASTRQANQPQHF; CDR3 DNA: TGTGCCAGCACCAGACAGGCCAATCAGCCCCAGCATTTT; D gene: .; clone size: .; J gene: TRBJ1-5; V gene: TRBV28
CDR3 protein: CASSPSPTSSGNTIYF; CDR3 DNA: TGTGCCAGCAGCCCCTCCCCCACGAGCTCTGGAAACACCATATATTTT; D gene: .; clone size: .; J gene: TRBJ1-3; V gene: TRBV7-2
CDR3 protein: CASSQDRQVPRSEQFF; CDR3 DNA: TGCGCCAGCAGCCAAGATAGACAGGTCCCCAGGAGTGAGCAGTTCTTC; D gene: .; clone size: .; J gene: TRBJ2-1; V gene: TRBV4-3
CDR3 protein: CATTEGNNQPQHF; CDR3 DNA: TGTGCCACCACGGAGGGGAACAATCAGCCCCAGCATTTT; D gene: .; clone size: .; J gene: TRBJ1-5; V gene: TRBV24-1
CDR3 protein: CASSGTGVNTGELFF; CDR3 DNA: TGTGCCAGCAGCGGGACAGGGGTGAACACCGGGGAGCTGTTTTTT; D gene: TRBD1; clone size: .; J gene: TRBJ2-2; V gene: TRBV11-2
CDR3 protein: CASTRLTGTNEKLFF; CDR3 DNA: TGTGCCAGCACCAGACTGACAGGAACTAATGAAAAACTGTTTTTT; D gene: .; clone size: .; J gene: TRBJ1-4; V gene: TRBV6-5
CDR3 protein: CASSAGGPTGELFF; CDR3 DNA: TGTGCCAGCAGCGCGGGGGGGCCCACCGGGGAGCTGTTTTTT; D gene: TRBD2; clone size: few; J gene: TRBJ2-2; V gene: TRBV5-4
CDR3 protein: CATPRTGVNSPLHF; CDR3 DNA: TGTGCCACCCCTAGGACAGGGGTTAATTCACCCCTCCACTTT; D gene: TRBD1; clone size: .; J gene: TRBJ1-6; V gene: TRBV2
CDR3 protein: CASSQGAGNSPLHF; CDR3 DNA: TGTGCCAGCAGCCAGGGTGCGGGTAATTCACCCCTCCACTTT; D gene: .; clone size: few; J gene: TRBJ1-6; V gene: TRBV3-1/TRBV3-2
CDR3 protein: CASSPDRSYEQYF; CDR3 DNA: TGTGCCAGCTCGCCGGACAGGAGCTACGAGCAGTACTTC; D gene: TRBD1; clone size: once; J gene: TRBJ2-7; V gene: TRBV18
CDR3 protein: CASSHTGDSNQPQHF; CDR3 DNA: TGCGCCAGCAGCCACACGGGGGATAGCAATCAGCCCCAGCATTTT; D gene: .; clone size: .; J gene: TRBJ1-5; V gene: TRBV4-1